The 14 T cell receptor beta chains below come from one sample, sequenced in a study of shared clonotypes between healthy human individuals. Assay: immunoSEQ multiplex PCR; the TCRdb copy retains only in-frame clones and omits some. The data contain roughly 1,000,000 clones, approximately 80% of them singletons. Sequences were obtained from memory CD4+ T cells from PBMCs. The subset was: CD45RA-negative fraction. The receptors originated from a man aged 18 to 30 in good health. Some clones in this sample may be carry-over from other donors' samples.

This clone has more than one count but fewer than ten. The chain joins TRBV6-1 to TRBJ1-4, with a weak D call TRBD1 (6 bases). Trimming cost V 2 bases and J 10 bases, with 20 bases left between them. CDR3 length: 16 residues. Germline lookup yields CDR1 MNHNS and CDR2 SASEGT. DNA of the CDR3: TGTGCCAGCAGTGAACAGGGGCTGGACCGAGGGGGAAAACTGTTTTTT. Its protein product is CASSEQGLDRGGKLFF.

The chain links TRBV6-1 to TRBJ1-2, with D tentatively TRBD1 (6 bases). Trimming pared 7 bases from V and 8 bases from J, leaving 20 bases between. CDR1 is MNHNS, CDR2 SASEGT, per germline. The CDR3 covers 14 residues. The CDR3 DNA sequence: TGTGCCAGCAACTTACCGGGACATCACCGAGGCTACACCTTC. Its translation: CASNLPGHHRGYTF.

This sequence joins TRBV7-2 and TRBJ1-2; unclear D gene. CDR1 is SGHTA, CDR2 FQGNSA, per germline. Trimming took 9 bases from V and 8 from J, leaving 19 bases between them. This CDR3 contains 13 residues. The CDR3 sequence: CASAQGRVEGYTF. Written as DNA, the CDR3 is TGTGCCAGTGCTCAAGGGAGAGTAGAGGGCTACACCTTC.

The V and J genes are TRBV27 and TRBJ1-1; D remains unclear. Trimming removed 0 bases at V and 5 bases at J, with 7 bases between. CDR1 and CDR2 (germline): MNHEY, SMNVEV (reference sequence). The CDR3 extends over 13 amino acids. CDR3 sequence reads: CASSLSRYTEAFF. In DNA form, the CDR3 reads TGTGCCAGCAGTTTATCAAGGTATACTGAAGCTTTCTTT.

The V call is TRBV28, the J call TRBJ2-7; no clear D gene. The CDR3 is made up of 10 amino acids. Germline values: CDR1 MDHEN, CDR2 SYDVKM. V lost 5 bases and J 4 bases, leaving 3 bases between the germline ends. The CDR3 sequence: CASSTYEQYF. In DNA, the CDR3 is TGTGCCAGCAGTACATACGAGCAGTACTTC.

The chain links TRBV19 to TRBJ2-4, with 7 nucleotides matching TRBD2. The V and J ends lost 9 bases and 4 bases, in that order; junction bases with no gene match: 9. The CDR3 sequence is 14 residues long. The germline V gene encodes CDR1 LNHDA and CDR2 SQIVND (reference sequence). The CDR3 nucleotides read TGTGCCAGCACCGCGGGGAGGGAAAAAAACATTCAGTACTTC. This codes for CASTAGREKNIQYF.

The chain recombines TRBV7-9 with TRBJ2-5; 10 bases are a match to TRBD2. Germline trimming cut 5 bases from V and 4 bases from J; bases unmatched to any gene: 4. Looked up from germline, CDR1 is SEHNR and CDR2 is FQNEAQ (reference sequence). The CDR3 loop spans 14 amino acids. CDR3 in DNA: TGTGCCAGCAGCGCGGGACTAGCGATAGAGACCCAGTACTTC. This codes for CASSAGLAIETQYF.

The chain couples TRBV28 to TRBJ1-4, with a possible D match to TRBD1 (6 bases). The ends were cut back, 2 bases at V and 7 bases at J, with 11 bases in the middle. Per germline, CDR1 MDHEN and CDR2 SYDVKM. This CDR3 comprises 14 residues. In DNA, the CDR3 is TGTGCCAGCAGTTTAACCCGCAGGGGTGAAAAACTGTTTTTT. Translated, it gives CASSLTRRGEKLFF.

The J gene is TRBJ2-7, the V gene TRBV5-1; unclear D gene. V was shortened by 2 bases and J by 1 base, with 4 bases between the two germline ends. CDR1 is SGHRS, CDR2 YFSETQ, per germline. The CDR3 contains 12 residues. The CDR3 region is CASSFGSYEQYF. In nucleotides, the CDR3 is TGCGCCAGCAGCTTTGGATCCTACGAGCAGTACTTC.

As to this clone: The junction does not match germline at one end; this may be a read error. The same CDR3 arises from other DNA sequences in this sample as well. The chain employs TRBV2 and TRBJ2-3; D gene uncertain. Germline V gene data show CDR1 as SNHLY and CDR2 as FYNNEI. The CDR3 loop spans 12 amino acids. This CDR3 is CASSYSTDTQYF. DNA for the CDR3: TGCGCCAGCAGTTACAGCACAGATACGCAGTATTTT.

The V call is TRBV5-4, the J call TRBJ2-3, with D perhaps TRBD2 (7 bases). The germline CDR1 and CDR2 sequences are SGHNT and YYREEE (reference sequence). The CDR3 extends over 15 amino acids. Trimming left V 2 bases short and J 8 bases short, with 18 bases between. CDR3 region: CASSFRTARGATQYF. The CDR3 DNA reads as TGTGCCAGCAGCTTCAGAACAGCACGGGGGGCTACGCAGTATTTT.

In this sample, this clone turned up once. This chain connects TRBV5-6 to TRBJ1-1; a possible D gene is TRBD1 (5 bases). This CDR3 contains 15 residues. The V end was cut by 0 bases, the J end by 1 base, with 10 bases between. CDR1 is SGHDT, CDR2 YYEEEE, per germline. CDR3 coding DNA: TGTGCCAGCAGCTTGGCCGGGGCCCCGAACACTGAAGCTTTCTTT. It is translated as CASSLAGAPNTEAFF.

The chain couples TRBV5-6 to TRBJ1-6; 9 bases match TRBD1. This CDR3 region has 16 residues. From germline, CDR1 is SGHDT and CDR2 YYEEEE. Trimming took 3 bases from V and 8 from J; bases not matched to a gene: 9. CDR3: CASSSGGGQGYSPLHF. The CDR3 nucleotides read TGTGCCAGCAGCTCCGGTGGTGGACAGGGGTATTCACCCCTCCACTTT.

This clone turned up a few times. This rearrangement joins TRBV6-6 to TRBJ1-2; 7 bases are shared with TRBD1. The CDR3 extends over 11 amino acids. Germline CDR1 reads MNHNY; CDR2 reads SVGAGI (reference sequence). V was clipped by 7 bases and J by 12 bases; unmatched bases: 8. As DNA, the CDR3 is TGTGCCAGCACCCAGGGACAGTTGCACACCTTC. It encodes CASTQGQLHTF.